The 18 T cell receptor beta chains reported below all come from one sample, sequenced in a study of shared clonotypes between healthy human individuals. The protocol was immunoSEQ multiplex PCR, while the TCRdb copy is restricted to in-frame clones and leaves out a portion. Counted here are over 1.5 million clones, approximately 98% occurring once; the ten biggest clones make up about 0.45%. The material sequenced was naive CD4+ T cells sorted from blood. Subset described: CD45RA+ positively selected. The receptor source for this set is a man in his thirties or forties in good health.

The V and J genes are TRBV10-2 and TRBJ2-5, with a weak D call TRBD2 (7 bases). From germline, CDR1 is WSHSY and CDR2 SAAADI. This CDR3 is 16 amino acids long. V lost 6 bases to trimming and J lost 2 bases, with 19 bases between them. In DNA, the CDR3 is TGCGCCAGCAGAGCTTTGGGGGGGGCATCTCAAGAGACCCAGTACTTC. It translates to CASRALGGASQETQYF.

About this clone: The sample carries other DNA sequences with the same CDR3. The chain recombines TRBV5-6 with TRBJ2-3, with D perhaps TRBD2 (5 bases). The CDR3 has 15 residues. V was clipped by 0 bases and J by 2 bases, with 10 bases between them. CDR1 SGHDT and CDR2 YYEEEE come from the germline V gene. The CDR3 nucleotides are TGTGCCAGCAGCTTGGGGCTAGCAGACACAGATACGCAGTATTTT. Its translation is CASSLGLADTDTQYF. The whole variable domain, filled in from reference TRBV5-6 and TRBJ2-3, reads DAGVTQSPTHLIKTRGQQVTLRCSPKSGHDTVSWYQQALGQGPQFIFQYYEEEERQRGNFPDRFSGHQFPNYSSELNVNALLLGDSALYLCASSLGLADTDTQYFGPGTRLTVL.

The chain has TRBV10-3 and TRBJ2-1, with D unclear. The CDR3 contains 15 residues. In germline, CDR1 is ENHRY, CDR2 SYGVKD. V lost 5 bases and J 2 bases, leaving 13 bases between the germline ends. CDR3 sequence reads: CAISSKQTAYNEQFF. The DNA of the CDR3 is TGTGCCATCAGTAGTAAGCAGACCGCCTACAATGAGCAGTTCTTC.

The V gene is TRBV27, the J gene TRBJ2-1; D gene ambiguous. The CDR3 extends over 13 amino acids. Germline CDR1 and CDR2: MNHEY and SMNVEV (reference sequence). The V end lost 5 bases, the J end lost 3 bases, and 8 bases lay between the germline ends. CDR3 DNA sequence: TGTGCCAGCAGTCCTTACGGCTACAATGAGCAGTTCTTC. This sequence encodes CASSPYGYNEQFF.

This clone appeared once. V is TRBV19 and J is TRBJ2-3; no clear D gene. CDR3 length: 13 amino acids. Germline V gene sequence: CDR1 LNHDA, CDR2 SQIVND (reference sequence). The V and J ends lost 9 bases and 4 bases respectively, with 14 bases between them. The CDR3 sequence is CASAGSIADTQYF. CDR3 DNA: TGTGCCAGCGCCGGGTCAATCGCAGATACGCAGTATTTT.

This rearrangement joins TRBV7-6 to TRBJ2-3, with D tentatively TRBD1 (7 bases). This CDR3 is built from 19 residues. The V gene's germline CDR1 is SGHVS and CDR2 FNYEAQ. V was pared by 2 bases and J by 2 bases, with 23 bases between. Written as DNA, the CDR3 is TGTGCCAGCAGCTTATTTTCCGGAGGGGGCGGTTTCGCCACAGATACGCAGTATTTT. The encoded protein is CASSLFSGGGGFATDTQYF.

The V gene is TRBV25-1, the J gene TRBJ2-3, with TRBD2 matching 7 bases. V trimming: 1 base; J trimming: 0 bases; junction bases outside the gene matches: 1. Germline CDR1 and CDR2: MGHDK and SYGVNS. CDR3 length: 15 residues. The CDR3 sequence: CASSEWGGSTDTQYF. The CDR3 DNA reads TGTGCCAGCAGTGAATGGGGAGGGAGCACAGATACGCAGTATTTT.

The CDR3 region is CASLLAPKETQYF. The CDR3 DNA is TGTGCCAGCCTCCTCGCCCCCAAAGAGACCCAGTACTTC. The chain has TRBV7-2 and TRBJ2-5; D not resolved. V gave up 8 bases and J gave up 3 bases, with 13 bases separating them. CDR3 length: 13 amino acids. Germline assignment: CDR1 SGHTA and CDR2 FQGNSA.

On this clone itself: The identical CDR3 is also encoded by other nucleotide sequences in the sample. The V and J genes are TRBV18 and TRBJ2-3; 12 nucleotides align to TRBD2. Germline lookup yields CDR1 KGHSH and CDR2 LQKENI. The J segment lost 3 bases and the V segment lost 2 bases, leaving 0 bases of the junction unmatched. This CDR3 region has 15 residues. The CDR3: CASSPGLAGTDTQYF. The CDR3 DNA follows: TGTGCCAGCTCACCAGGACTAGCGGGGACAGATACGCAGTATTTT.

The chain is built from TRBV7-2 and TRBJ2-3; TRBD1 is a possible D gene (5 bases). CDR1 and CDR2 from the germline V gene are SGHTA and FQGNSA. This CDR3 region has 15 residues. V was shortened by 1 base and J by 4 bases, with 12 bases between the two germline ends. CDR3 amino acids: CASSLDPGMADTQYF. CDR3 in DNA: TGTGCCAGCAGCTTAGACCCAGGGATGGCAGATACGCAGTATTTT.

The chain employs TRBV13 and TRBJ2-3, with unresolved D. The V gene lost 0 bases and the J gene lost 0 bases, with 7 bases spanning the gap. Germline V gene data show CDR1 as PRHDT and CDR2 as FYEKMQ (reference sequence). The CDR3 length is 15 residues. CDR3 protein: CASSLGAPSTDTQYF. As DNA, the CDR3 is TGTGCCAGCAGCTTAGGAGCCCCGAGCACAGATACGCAGTATTTT.

The gene calls are TRBV11-2 and TRBJ2-3; 8 bases fit TRBD2. CDR1 and CDR2 from the germline V gene are SGHAT and FQNNGV. The CDR3 runs to 16 residues. Unmatched junction bases numbered 9, after V lost 4 bases and J lost 3 bases. CDR3 sequence (DNA): TGTGCCAGCAGCTCCCTCCGGGAGGGATTGACAGATACGCAGTATTTT. This sequence encodes CASSSLREGLTDTQYF.

This rearrangement joins TRBV18 to TRBJ2-7; TRBD1 agrees at 8 bases. Per germline, CDR1 KGHSH and CDR2 LQKENI. The J segment lost 2 bases and the V segment lost 4 bases, leaving 13 bases of the junction unmatched. The CDR3 has 17 residues. The CDR3 DNA reads as TGTGCCAGCTCACGTACCCAAACAGGGGGGTTCCCCTACGAGCAGTACTTC. Its protein product is CASSRTQTGGFPYEQYF.

The chain joins TRBV28 to TRBJ1-1; D remains unclear. The ends were cut back, 4 bases at V and 7 bases at J, with 10 bases in the middle. Germline-derived CDR1 and CDR2 are MDHEN and SYDVKM. There are 12 residues in the CDR3. DNA for the CDR3: TGTGCCAGCAGTTCACCCCAGGATGAAGCTTTCTTT. Amino acid sequence: CASSSPQDEAFF.

V and J are TRBV15 and TRBJ2-7; D is unresolved. V gave up 8 bases and J gave up 0 bases, with 20 bases separating them. The CDR3 sequence is 16 residues long. The germline gives CDR1 LNHNV, CDR2 YYDKDF (reference sequence). CDR3 protein: CATADPAGPFSYEQYF. As DNA, the CDR3 is TGTGCCACCGCGGACCCGGCCGGCCCTTTCTCCTACGAGCAGTACTTC.

V and J are TRBV7-9 and TRBJ2-7; weak D call: TRBD2 (5 bases). Trimming shortened V by 5 bases and J by 6 bases, and 14 bases separated the two germline ends. This CDR3 has 13 residues. Germline V gene sequence: CDR1 SEHNR, CDR2 FQNEAQ (reference sequence). The CDR3 sequence: CASSNPIASEQYF. In DNA form, the CDR3 reads TGTGCCAGCAGCAACCCGATAGCGTCCGAGCAGTACTTC.

The chain recombines TRBV10-2 with TRBJ2-3; D is unresolved. The CDR3 totals 12 residues. Deletions cut 6 bases from V and 2 bases from J, with 6 bases between. The germline CDR1 and CDR2 sequences are WSHSY and SAAADI. The CDR3, as DNA: TGCGCCAGCAGGCGGAACACAGATACGCAGTATTTT. As protein: CASRRNTDTQYF.

The rearrangement links TRBV23-1 to TRBJ2-7; the match to TRBD1 covers 8 bases. TRBV23-1 is an ORF for which the function is uncertain. The V gene end was trimmed by 5 bases and the J gene end by 2 bases; junction bases not matched to a gene: 8. The CDR3 has 15 residues. CDR3 bases: TGCGCCAGCAGTTCCCGACAGGGGCAAACCTACGAGCAGTACTTC. It is translated as CASSSRQGQTYEQYF.